The 18 T cell receptor beta chains listed next were all sequenced from one sample in a study of blood T cell repertoires in COVID-19. Sequencing was performed with immunoSEQ multiplex PCR; in TCRdb, only in-frame clones are kept and a portion is missing. The data contain fewer than 400,000 clones, 75% to 90% of them seen just once; the ten biggest clones take up under 2%. The sample was PBMCs or T cells enriched from blood (not recorded which). The source of these receptors is a woman aged 25 to 45 who had been exposed to COVID-19.

The rearrangement joins TRBV9 to TRBJ2-1; 10 positions agree with TRBD1. The V gene end was trimmed by 4 bases and the J gene end by 9 bases; junction bases not matched to a gene: 13. The CDR3 totals 16 residues. Per the germline V gene, CDR1 is SGDLS and CDR2 is YYNGEE. The CDR3 spells CASSYIPGQGLSEQFF. DNA for the CDR3: TGTGCCAGCAGCTACATTCCGGGACAGGGGTTGAGTGAGCAGTTCTTC.

The chain links TRBV28 to TRBJ2-7; TRBD2 matches at 10 bases. Germline CDR1 MDHEN, CDR2 SYDVKM. This CDR3 is 14 amino acids long. V gave up 5 bases and J gave up 6 bases; unmatched junction bases: 7. The CDR3 loop is CASSETAGGAEQYF. CDR3 coding DNA: TGTGCCAGCAGTGAAACAGCGGGAGGGGCCGAGCAGTACTTC.

This clone showed up just once. In the same sample, other DNA sequences code for this CDR3. V usage is TRBV6-5 and J usage is TRBJ1-5, with 9 bases aligning to TRBD1. Per germline, CDR1 MNHEY and CDR2 SVGAGI. V was pared by 5 bases and J by 4 bases, with 3 bases of the junction left unmatched. This CDR3 contains 14 residues. The CDR3 DNA follows: TGTGCCAGCAGTCCCGGGACAGGGAATCAGCCCCAGCATTTT. Amino acids: CASSPGTGNQPQHF.

The CDR3 is CASSLRGKPYEQYF. As DNA, the CDR3 is TGTGCCAGCAGTTTACGGGGGAAACCCTACGAGCAGTACTTC. The chain employs TRBV27 and TRBJ2-7; a possible D gene is TRBD2 (6 bases). V was clipped by 2 bases and J by 2 bases, with 10 bases between them. Per germline, CDR1 MNHEY and CDR2 SMNVEV (reference sequence). This CDR3 has 14 residues.

The chain combines TRBV30 with TRBJ1-5, with 12 bases lining up with TRBD1. There are 15 residues in the CDR3. Germline V gives CDR1 GTSNPN, CDR2 SVGIG (reference sequence). V shed 3 bases, J shed 6 bases, and the junction held 6 bases outside the gene matches. Here the CDR3 DNA reads TGTGCCTGGAGCTCCGGGACAGGGGGCTCTCAGCCCCAGCATTTT. Translation: CAWSSGTGGSQPQHF. The full variable domain, with the rest looked up from reference TRBV30 and TRBJ1-5, is SQTIHQWPATLVQPVGSPLSLECTVEGTSNPNLYWYRQAAGRGLQLLFYSVGIGQISSEVPQNLSASRPQDRQFILSSKKLLLSDSGFYLCAWSSGTGGSQPQHFGDGTRLSIL.

The V call is TRBV30, the J call TRBJ1-4, with 9 bases matching TRBD1. Germline V gene lookup returns CDR1 GTSNPN and CDR2 SVGIG (reference sequence). The CDR3 has 14 residues. Trimming took 2 bases from V and 8 from J; bases not matched to a gene: 6. The CDR3 region is CAWSTPGQGEKLFF. The CDR3 coding sequence is TGTGCCTGGAGTACCCCCGGACAGGGGGAAAAACTGTTTTTT. The variable domain in full, completed from reference TRBV30 and TRBJ1-4, reads SQTIHQWPATLVQPVGSPLSLECTVEGTSNPNLYWYRQAAGRGLQLLFYSVGIGQISSEVPQNLSASRPQDRQFILSSKKLLLSDSGFYLCAWSTPGQGEKLFFGSGTQLSVL.

The rearrangement uses TRBV28 and TRBJ1-5, with no clear D. The CDR3 has 16 residues. Germline CDR1 and CDR2: MDHEN and SYDVKM. The ends were cut back, 2 bases at V and 6 bases at J, with 17 bases in the middle. The CDR3 here is CASSLGPWRAAQPQHF. Here the CDR3 DNA reads TGTGCCAGCAGTTTAGGGCCGTGGAGGGCGGCTCAGCCCCAGCATTTT.

The chain has TRBV5-1 and TRBJ2-6; D is undetermined. V lost 3 bases and J 0 bases, leaving 4 bases between the germline ends. From germline, CDR1 is SGHRS and CDR2 YFSETQ. The CDR3 is 14 amino acids. CDR3 DNA sequence: TGCGCCAGCAGCTGGAGCTCTGGGGCCAACGTCCTGACTTTC. As protein: CASSWSSGANVLTF.

J is TRBJ2-1 and V is TRBV15, with 11 positions matching TRBD2. The CDR3 spans 17 residues. Germline V gene lookup returns CDR1 LNHNV and CDR2 YYDKDF (reference sequence). V lost 4 bases to trimming and J lost 5 bases; unmatched junction nucleotides: 10. CDR3 bases: TGTGCCACCAGCATTGGTAGCGGGGGGGCAAGTGACAATGAGCAGTTCTTC. This codes for CATSIGSGGASDNEQFF. Full variable domain (rest looked up from reference TRBV15 and TRBJ2-1): DAMVIQNPRYQVTQFGKPVTLSCSQTLNHNVMYWYQQKSSQAPKLLFHYYDKDFNNEADTPDNFQSRRPNTSFCFLDIRSPGLGDTAMYLCATSIGSGGASDNEQFFGPGTRLTVL.

CDR3 bases: TGTGCCACCAGTGATCGACAGGGGGCGGACACCGGGGAGCTGTTTTTT. This encodes CATSDRQGADTGELFF. This chain links TRBV24-1 with TRBJ2-2, with 10 bases lining up with TRBD1. Trimming took 3 bases from V and 3 from J; bases not matched to a gene: 3. Germline CDR1 KGHDR, CDR2 SFDVKD. CDR3 length: 16 amino acids.

This chain joins TRBV9 and TRBJ1-1, with D possibly being TRBD1 (5 bases). Germline CDR1 reads SGDLS; CDR2 reads YYNGEE. This CDR3 is 15 amino acids long. V shed 0 bases and J shed 5 bases, with 14 bases lying between them. The CDR3 coding sequence is TGTGCCAGCAGCGTAGTAGGGGTACCCGGGACTGAAGCTTTCTTT. Its translation: CASSVVGVPGTEAFF.

This chain links TRBV25-1 with TRBJ1-2; D may be TRBD1 (5 bases). The CDR3 spans 12 residues. V lost 4 bases and J 5 bases, leaving 8 bases between the germline ends. Germline V gene sequence: CDR1 MGHDK, CDR2 SYGVNS. The CDR3: CASSAQGYGYTF. CDR3 sequence (DNA): TGTGCCAGCAGTGCCCAGGGTTATGGCTACACCTTC.

This clone was observed once. This chain uses TRBV7-9 with TRBJ1-2; D is unresolved. V gave up 1 base and J gave up 3 bases, with 15 bases separating them. CDR1 and CDR2 from the germline V gene are SEHNR and FQNEAQ (reference sequence). The CDR3 extends over 16 amino acids. CDR3 in DNA: TGTGCCAGCAGCTTAGTGGTCAGGAATAACTACTATGGCTACACCTTC. Translated: CASSLVVRNNYYGYTF. Combining the CDR3 with reference TRBV7-9 and TRBJ1-2 gives the whole variable domain DTGVSQNPRHKITKRGQNVTFRCDPISEHNRLYWYRQTLGQGPEFLTYFQNEAQLEKSRLLSDRFSAERPKGSFSTLEIQRTEQGDSAMYLCASSLVVRNNYYGYTFGSGTRLTVV.

The V and J genes are TRBV19 and TRBJ2-1; the match to TRBD2 covers 13 bases. CDR1 and CDR2 from the germline V gene are LNHDA and SQIVND (reference sequence). V gave up 6 bases and J gave up 1 base; unmatched junction bases: 3. This CDR3 region has 16 residues. CDR3 region: CASSTTSGRSYNEQFF. DNA for the CDR3: TGTGCCAGTAGCACGACTAGCGGGAGGTCCTACAATGAGCAGTTCTTC.

This clone was found once. The gene calls are TRBV28 and TRBJ1-1, with TRBD1 matching over 8 bases. Germline V gene data show CDR1 as MDHEN and CDR2 as SYDVKM. V gave up 3 bases and J gave up 4 bases; unmatched junction bases: 4. The CDR3 has 14 residues. The chain's CDR3 is CASSFRGLFTEAFF. For the CDR3, the DNA is TGTGCCAGCAGTTTCAGGGGGCTGTTCACTGAAGCTTTCTTT.

V and J are TRBV28 and TRBJ1-2; 7 nucleotides align to TRBD1. The CDR3 loop spans 15 amino acids. V was clipped by 5 bases and J by 0 bases; unmatched bases: 6. The germline CDR1 and CDR2 sequences are MDHEN and SYDVKM. CDR3 sequence: CASSQRTGTNYGYTF. The CDR3 bases are TGTGCCAGCAGTCAAAGGACAGGAACTAACTATGGCTACACCTTC.

This rearrangement joins TRBV7-9 to TRBJ2-7; 11 bases are a match to TRBD2. Germline-derived CDR1 and CDR2 are SEHNR and FQNEAQ (reference sequence). Trimming cost V 5 bases and J 2 bases; bases outside gene matches: 8. This CDR3 contains 16 residues. The CDR3 DNA is TGTGCCAGCAGCCCGCCGACTAGCGGGACGCCCTACGAGCAGTACTTC. This sequence encodes CASSPPTSGTPYEQYF.

This chain links TRBV25-1 with TRBJ1-5, with 9 bases identical to TRBD1. CDR1 and CDR2 (germline): MGHDK, SYGVNS. V gave up 3 bases and J gave up 5 bases; unmatched junction bases: 8. The CDR3 consists of 16 residues. CDR3 in DNA: TGTGCCAGCAGTGATTCGCGACAGGGGGGTTATCAGCCCCAGCATTTT. Translated, it gives CASSDSRQGGYQPQHF. Combining the CDR3 with reference TRBV25-1 and TRBJ1-5 gives the whole variable domain EADIYQTPRYLVIGTGKKITLECSQTMGHDKMYWYQQDPGMELHLIHYSYGVNSTEKGDLSSESTVSRIRTEHFPLTLESARPSHTSQYLCASSDSRQGGYQPQHFGDGTRLSIL.